This T cell receptor (beta chain) was recorded in a study of shared clonotypes between healthy human individuals. Study-wide results and limits: In contrast to clonotypes shared by all four donors, non-shared clonotypes had lower generation probabilities. Among donors, clonotype sharing was expected to be affected by sequencing depth.

The repertoire was sequenced with immunoSEQ multiplex PCR; TCRdb's copy has only in-frame clones and lacks some. The sample holds 550,000 to 650,000 clones, around 96% seen once. Positive CCR7 selection of CD45RO-negative cells yielded the naive CD8 cells, and terminally differentiated effector memory CD45RA+ cells were excluded. Every one of the donors was a Caucasian adult that lived in Nashville, Tennessee. Only one count was recorded for this clone. The target antigen is unknown. This CDR3 has 14 residues. V was trimmed by 8 bases and J by 1 base, leaving 13 bases between them. CDR1 is MNHEY and CDR2 is SMNVEV in the germline V gene (reference sequence).

Sequencing input: naive CD8+ T cells sorted from blood. The chain joins TRBV27 to TRBJ2-3; weak D call: TRBD2 (5 bases). This TCR derives from a woman aged 25 to 39 in good health. CDR3 sequence (DNA): TGTGCCAGCGCCGGAGGCCAGGGCACAGATACGCAGTATTTT. Its protein product is CASAGGQGTDTQYF.